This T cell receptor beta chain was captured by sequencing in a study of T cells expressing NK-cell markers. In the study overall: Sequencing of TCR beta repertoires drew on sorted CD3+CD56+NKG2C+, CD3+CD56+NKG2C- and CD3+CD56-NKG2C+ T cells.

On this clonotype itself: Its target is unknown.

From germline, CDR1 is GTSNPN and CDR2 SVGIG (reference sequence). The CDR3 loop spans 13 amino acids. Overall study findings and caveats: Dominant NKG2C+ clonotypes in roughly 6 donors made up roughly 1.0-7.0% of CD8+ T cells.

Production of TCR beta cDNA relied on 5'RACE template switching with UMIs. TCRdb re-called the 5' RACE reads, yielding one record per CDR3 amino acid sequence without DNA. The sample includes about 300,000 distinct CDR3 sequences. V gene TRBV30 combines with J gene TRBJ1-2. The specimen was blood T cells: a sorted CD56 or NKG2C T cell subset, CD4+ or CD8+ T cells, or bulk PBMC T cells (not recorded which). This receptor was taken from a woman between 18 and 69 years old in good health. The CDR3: CAWSVNSNYGYTF.